The 5 T cell receptor beta chains given below trace back to one sample, sequenced in a study of T cells in Graves' hyperthyroidism and ophthalmopathy. Amplified TCR beta CDR3 regions derived from RNA transcripts. HTBI primers were employed in a first-round RT-PCR of the TCR CDR3. TCRdb re-analysed the multiplex PCR reads in MiXCR, keeping a single row per CDR3 protein. In the table there are hundreds of thousands of distinct CDR3 sequences, about 38% of which are singletons. The sample was blood. These receptors all come from a man younger than 35 with Graves' hyperthyroidism.

This clonotype was detected ten times or more. The CDR3: CASAGQGNTIYF. CDR3 bases: TGTGCCAGCGCAGGACAGGGAAACACCATATATTTT. This sequence joins TRBV7-2 and TRBJ1-3; possible D gene TRBD1, 6 bases. This CDR3 is built from 12 residues. Germline V lookup: CDR1 SGHTA, CDR2 FQGNSA. V lost 8 bases and J 4 bases, leaving 9 bases between the germline ends. The whole variable domain, filled in from reference TRBV7-2 and TRBJ1-3, reads GAGVSQSPSNKVTEKGKDVELRCDPISGHTALYWYRQSLGQGLEFLIYFQGNSAPDKSGLPSDRFSAERTGGSVSTLTIQRTQQEDSAVYLCASAGQGNTIYFGEGSWLTVV.

This clonotype has just a few counts. This chain joins TRBV11-1 and TRBJ2-7, with D perhaps matching TRBD2 (5 bases). Germline V gene data show CDR1 as SGHAT and CDR2 as FQDESV (reference sequence). The CDR3 has 14 residues. Deletions cut 5 bases from V and 3 bases from J, with 14 bases between. This CDR3 is CASSPETIYYEQYF. DNA of the CDR3: TGTGCCAGCAGCCCTGAGACTATCTACTACGAGCAGTACTTC.

Only a few counts were recorded for this clonotype. This chain uses TRBV5-1 with TRBJ2-6; no clear D gene. CDR3 length: 17 residues. Per germline, CDR1 SGHRS and CDR2 YFSETQ. The V end was cut by 0 bases, the J end by 0 bases, with 10 bases between. The CDR3: CASSLGGRFSGANVLTF. CDR3 sequence (DNA): TGCGCCAGCAGCTTGGGAGGCAGGTTCTCTGGGGCCAACGTCCTGACTTTC.

The genes are TRBV7-8 and TRBJ2-5, with 7 bases identical to TRBD1. Germline CDR1 SGHVS, CDR2 FQNEAQ. The CDR3 has 14 residues. V lost 4 bases to trimming and J lost 5 bases; unmatched junction nucleotides: 7. CDR3 DNA: TGTGCCAGCAGCTCGACAGGGTGTAGGGAGACCCAGTACTTC. Encoded protein: CASSSTGCRETQYF.

The rearrangement joins TRBV7-9 to TRBJ2-7; 9 bases align to TRBD2. J lost 7 bases, V lost 6 bases, and 10 bases had no gene match. The CDR3 is made up of 14 amino acids. Germline V lookup: CDR1 SEHNR, CDR2 FQNEAQ (reference sequence). The CDR3 DNA reads TGTGCCAGCAGTTCGGCGGGGGGGGACGGAGAGCAGTACTTC. It specifies CASSSAGGDGEQYF. The whole variable domain, filled in from reference TRBV7-9 and TRBJ2-7, reads DTGVSQNPRHKITKRGQNVTFRCDPISEHNRLYWYRQTLGQGPEFLTYFQNEAQLEKSRLLSDRFSAERPKGSFSTLEIQRTEQGDSAMYLCASSSAGGDGEQYFGPGTRLTVT.